The TCR beta chain described here comes from a study of OX40 agonist ivuxolimab in advanced cancers. Overall study: Previous treatment with anti-PD-1, anti-PD-L1 or anti-CTLA-4 therapy was allowed; 35% to 50% had received some.

Collection of blood occurred at baseline, at cycle 4 day 1, and at cycle 7 day 1. Produced via immunoSEQ multiplex PCR; TCRdb's table is partial and in-frame only. Among tens of thousands of clones, around 80% were seen once, and the ten largest hold 6.6%. Note on this clone: The antigen is undetermined.

Study conclusions and caveats: CD4+ T cells averaged fewer expanded clones than CD8+ T cells. At doses 0.1 to 3.0 mg/kg, CD4+ and CD8+ clones expanded.

V was clipped by 3 bases and J by 0 bases; unmatched bases: 10. The CDR3 runs to 17 residues. The germline gives CDR1 LNHDA, CDR2 SQIVND (reference sequence). The origin of this receptor is an adult with an advanced solid tumor such as melanoma, head and neck, liver or kidney cancer. The chain carries TRBV19 and TRBJ2-5, with 7 bases identical to TRBD1. Here the sequenced sample was CD4+ or CD8+ T cells sorted from blood, taken in a trial of the OX40 agonist ivuxolimab. The CDR3: CASSIITFQGDQETQYF. The CDR3, as DNA: TGTGCCAGTAGTATCATTACTTTCCAGGGGGACCAAGAGACCCAGTACTTC. Full variable domain (remainder filled in from reference TRBV19 and TRBJ2-5): DGGITQSPKYLFRKEGQNVTLSCEQNLNHDAMYWYRQDPGQGLRLIYYSQIVNDFQKGDIAEGYSVSREKKESFPLTVTSAQKNPTAFYLCASSIITFQGDQETQYFGPGTRLLVL.